A selection of T cell receptor beta chains follows, all from one sample in a study of human T cells and chemical hapten exposure. TCRdb recomputed calls from the RACE reads with MiXCR, one row per CDR3 protein. The sample gives 110,000 or so distinct CDR3 sequences, less than 45% of which show up once; about 2.9% is in the top ten. The source material was whole blood, sampled in connection with sensitization to the hapten diphenylcyclopropenone (DPC). The receptors derive from a man between 35 and 55 years old with alopecia areata. Some clones in this sample may be carry-over from other donors' samples. The CDR3 runs from the conserved cysteine through the conserved F or W. A D gene is named only where the DNA matches it firmly. Size values are once, few and many counts, or a class for expanded clones, and some rows have none.

D,V,size,J,DNA,CDR3
TRBD1,TRBV3-1,.,TRBJ2-3,TGTGCCAGCAGCCAAGGGACAGGGTACACAGATACGCAGTATTTT,CASSQGTGYTDTQYF
.,TRBV20-1,few,TRBJ1-1,TGCAGTGCTAGAGTCCAGGCCGGCAACCAAGCTTTCTTT,CSARVQAGNQAFF
.,TRBV12-3/TRBV12-4,.,TRBJ2-7,TGTGCCAGCAACCAAGGGGGGTCTTTCCACGAGCAGTACTTC,CASNQGGSFHEQYF
.,TRBV29-1,.,TRBJ2-2,TGCAGCGTTGCAGTCCGCCTGGGGCAGCCCGCGAACACCGGGGAGCTGTTTTTT,CSVAVRLGQPANTGELFF
.,TRBV4-1,.,TRBJ2-3,TGCGCCAGCAGCCAAGCGGGACCCAGCGCGGGTACGCAGTATTTT,CASSQAGPSAGTQYF
.,TRBV7-2,.,TRBJ1-5,TGTGCCAGCAGCCTGACAGGAGGGGATAATCAGCCCCAGCATTTT,CASSLTGGDNQPQHF
TRBD2,TRBV20-1,few,TRBJ2-7,TGCAGTGCGGAGACTAGCGGGACCATCGGCTCCTACGAGCAGTACTTC,CSAETSGTIGSYEQYF
TRBD1,TRBV6-5,.,TRBJ1-1,TGTGCCAGCAGGGGGACAGGGGAAGCTTTCTTT,CASRGTGEAFF
.,TRBV28,.,TRBJ2-6,TGTGCCAGCAGTCCAGGGTCCGGGGCCAACGTCCTGACTTTC,CASSPGSGANVLTF
.,TRBV12-3/TRBV12-4,.,TRBJ2-7,TGTGCCAGCAGTTTGGAGGGCCCGTACGAGCAGTACTTC,CASSLEGPYEQYF
.,TRBV10-3,few,TRBJ2-1,TGTGCCATCTCTCTCCGTGATGAGCAGTTCTTC,CAISLRDEQFF
.,TRBV3-1,.,TRBJ1-2,TGTGCCAGCAGCCAAGGGCACAAGAAGAACTATGGCTACACCTTC,CASSQGHKKNYGYTF
.,TRBV7-2,few,TRBJ2-3,TGTGCCAGCAGCCCGAGAGGGACCCAAGCCCAGTATTTT,CASSPRGTQAQYF
.,TRBV11-2,.,TRBJ2-7,TGTGCCAGCAGCCTTGGGGCCGATTTCTACGAGCAGTACTTC,CASSLGADFYEQYF
.,TRBV5-8,few,TRBJ2-1,TGTGCCAGCTCACCCCTCGGGTTATACAATGAGCAGTTCTTC,CASSPLGLYNEQFF
.,TRBV5-1,.,TRBJ2-7,TGCGCCAGCAGCTTGGACGGACGAGGCTGGGAGCAGTACTTC,CASSLDGRGWEQYF
.,TRBV6-6,.,TRBJ2-7,TGTGCCAGCAGTTACTCCGGGGTCTACTCCTACGAGCAGTACTTC,CASSYSGVYSYEQYF
TRBD1,TRBV7-9,once,TRBJ2-7,TGTGCCAGCAGCTTAGGGGACAGCGTCCCCTACGAGCAGTACTTC,CASSLGDSVPYEQYF
.,TRBV7-9,few,TRBJ1-2,TGTGCCAGCAGGGACAGCCCCTATGGCTACACCTTC,CASRDSPYGYTF
.,TRBV7-2,.,TRBJ1-1,TGTGCCAGCAGCTTAGCTCCGGCGAACACTGAAGCTTTCTTT,CASSLAPANTEAFF
.,TRBV6-2/TRBV6-3,few,TRBJ2-5,TGTGCCAGCAGGCGGGACATTCAAGGAGAGACCCAGTACTTC,CASRRDIQGETQYF
.,TRBV20-1,.,TRBJ2-7,TGCAGTGCTAGAGTTGGCAGGGGATACTACGAGCAGTACTTC,CSARVGRGYYEQYF
.,TRBV20-1,once,TRBJ2-5,TGCAGTAGGCTACGGGGATCGGGGGAGACCCAGTACTTC,CSRLRGSGETQYF